This TCR beta chain was identified in a study of cytomegalovirus exposure and HLA in healthy donors. Study in general: Of all 400 or so donors who were genotyped, about 80% belonged to the Caucasian-associated ancestry cluster. General study points: TCR beta chains numbering some 160 were designated cytomegalovirus-associated.

Use of 60 Vbeta and 13 Jbeta primers characterized the PCR. The assay was immunoSEQ multiplex PCR, and TCRdb's table has in-frame clones only and misses some. Found here are 55,000 to 75,000 clones, approximately 60% of them singletons; the top ten hold about 3%. Germline CDR1 reads SNHLY; CDR2 reads FYNNEI. The CDR3 runs 12 residues. V lost 4 bases and J 5 bases, leaving 6 bases between the germline ends. Details on this clone: Its antigen is as yet unknown.

Though nominally healthy at sampling, donors likely had unrecorded immune exposures. Input material: PBMCs. The chain carries TRBV2 and TRBJ1-5; perhaps TRBD1 as D (5 bases). This receptor was identified in a man aged 25-40 years in good health and CMV-seronegative. CDR3 amino acids: CASSGGDQPQHF. In DNA form, the CDR3 reads TGTGCCAGCAGTGGGGGGGATCAGCCCCAGCATTTT.